These 9 T cell receptor beta chains were all obtained from the same sample, sequenced in a study of OX40 agonist ivuxolimab in advanced cancers. Sequenced by immunoSEQ multiplex PCR; TCRdb stores in-frame clones only, minus some. The sample lists roughly 58,000 clones, 87% seen once, with roughly 0.77% in the top ten. The sample was CD4+ or CD8+ T cells sorted from blood, taken in a trial of the OX40 agonist ivuxolimab. Receptors originate from an adult with an advanced solid tumor such as melanoma, head and neck, liver or kidney cancer.

Turning to this clone: At the DNA level, this CDR3 is encoded by other sequences in the same sample as well. This sequence joins TRBV28 and TRBJ1-2, with 9 bases identical to TRBD1. Unmatched junction bases numbered 5, after V lost 4 bases and J lost 8 bases. The CDR3 extends over 13 amino acids. Per germline, CDR1 MDHEN and CDR2 SYDVKM. The CDR3 protein is CASSSGQGGGYTF. In DNA form, the CDR3 reads TGTGCCAGCAGTTCGGGACAGGGCGGGGGCTACACCTTC.

V usage is TRBV6-5 and J usage is TRBJ1-1; possible D gene TRBD1, 5 bases. CDR1 is MNHEY and CDR2 is SVGAGI in the germline V gene. V gave up 6 bases and J gave up 0 bases, with 14 bases separating them. This CDR3 region has 15 residues. The CDR3 here is CASRDRGRLNTEAFF. CDR3 DNA: TGTGCCAGCAGGGACCGGGGACGGCTGAACACTGAAGCTTTCTTT.

CDR3 DNA: TGTGCCAGCAGACCTCCAGGGGCCAGGGACAACACTGAAGCTTTCTTT. Translation gives CASRPPGARDNTEAFF. This chain joins TRBV7-2 and TRBJ1-1, with D possibly TRBD1 on 6 matching bases. V lost 6 bases, J lost 2 bases, and 19 bases lay in between. The germline CDR1 and CDR2 sequences are SGHTA and FQGNSA. The CDR3 loop spans 16 amino acids.

The chain links TRBV10-2 to TRBJ1-5; D gene ambiguous. The germline V gene has CDR1 WSHSY and CDR2 SAAADI. The CDR3 runs 13 residues. V was clipped by 2 bases and J by 5 bases, with 7 bases between them. CDR3 residues: CASSEIRDQPQHF. CDR3 nucleotides: TGCGCCAGCAGTGAGATCCGGGATCAGCCCCAGCATTTT.

The rearrangement links TRBV6-5 to TRBJ1-5, with TRBD1 as a possible D gene (5 bases). V was shortened by 0 bases and J by 7 bases, with 13 bases between the two germline ends. CDR3 length: 15 amino acids. Germline CDR1 MNHEY, CDR2 SVGAGI. The CDR3 coding sequence is TGTGCCAGCAGTTACTCCGGGGCAAGAAGCCAGCCCCAGCATTTT. Translating gives CASSYSGARSQPQHF.

The chain carries TRBV19 and TRBJ2-6; 9 bases line up with TRBD1. This CDR3 region has 18 residues. Germline-derived CDR1 and CDR2 are LNHDA and SQIVND (reference sequence). CDR3 loop: CASIPGGTGFSGANVLTF. The CDR3 DNA reads as TGTGCGAGCATCCCCGGCGGGACAGGGTTCTCTGGGGCCAACGTCCTGACTTTC. The whole variable domain, remainder taken from reference TRBV19 and TRBJ2-6, is DGGITQSPKYLFRKEGQNVTLSCEQNLNHDAMYWYRQDPGQGLRLIYYSQIVNDFQKGDIAEGYSVSREKKESFPLTVTSAQKNPTAFYLCASIPGGTGFSGANVLTFGAGSRLTVL.

V is TRBV6-1 and J is TRBJ1-1; D is ambiguous. Trimming cost V 4 bases and J 4 bases, with 10 bases left between them. Germline V gene data show CDR1 as MNHNS and CDR2 as SASEGT. The CDR3 runs 13 residues. Here the CDR3 DNA reads TGTGCCAGCAGTGTCGGGGTTTTCACTGAAGCTTTCTTT. This translates into CASSVGVFTEAFF.

This clone was counted once. The chain links TRBV5-1 to TRBJ2-5; 11 bases match TRBD1. Germline V CDR1 and CDR2: SGHRS, YFSETQ. CDR3 length equals 16 residues. Losses at the gene ends were 4 bases for V and 0 bases for J; bases not matched to a gene: 5. CDR3 nucleotides: TGCGCCAGCAGCGCGGGGACAGGGGGGTACCAAGAGACCCAGTACTTC. Protein product: CASSAGTGGYQETQYF. Looking up the rest from reference TRBV5-1 and TRBJ2-5 gives the full variable domain: KAGVTQTPRYLIKTRGQQVTLSCSPISGHRSVSWYQQTPGQGLQFLFEYFSETQRNKGNFPGRFSGRQFSNSRSEMNVSTLELGDSALYLCASSAGTGGYQETQYFGPGTRLLVL.

V and J are TRBV5-4 and TRBJ1-1, with 8 bases fitting TRBD1. The CDR3 runs 16 residues. Trimming removed 0 bases from V and 2 bases from J; junction bases left unmatched: 6. CDR1 is SGHNT, CDR2 YYREEE, per germline (reference sequence). Here the CDR3 reads CASSLGTGLRNTEAFF. CDR3 nucleotide sequence: TGTGCCAGCAGCTTGGGGACAGGGTTGAGAAACACTGAAGCTTTCTTT.